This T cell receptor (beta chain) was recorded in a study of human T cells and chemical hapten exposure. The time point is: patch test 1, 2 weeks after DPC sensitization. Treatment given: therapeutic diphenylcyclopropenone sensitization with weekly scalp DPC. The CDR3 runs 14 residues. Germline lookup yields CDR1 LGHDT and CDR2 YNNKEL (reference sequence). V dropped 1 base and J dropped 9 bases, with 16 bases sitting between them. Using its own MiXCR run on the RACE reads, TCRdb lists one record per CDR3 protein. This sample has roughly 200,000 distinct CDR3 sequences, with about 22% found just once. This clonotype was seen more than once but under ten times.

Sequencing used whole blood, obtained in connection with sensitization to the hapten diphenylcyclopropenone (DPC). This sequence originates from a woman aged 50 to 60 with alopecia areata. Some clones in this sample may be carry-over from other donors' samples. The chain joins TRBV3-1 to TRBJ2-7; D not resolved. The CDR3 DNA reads TGTGCCAGCAGCCAAGTCCCAGCCCTACGAGTGCAGTACTTC. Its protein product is CASSQVPALRVQYF.